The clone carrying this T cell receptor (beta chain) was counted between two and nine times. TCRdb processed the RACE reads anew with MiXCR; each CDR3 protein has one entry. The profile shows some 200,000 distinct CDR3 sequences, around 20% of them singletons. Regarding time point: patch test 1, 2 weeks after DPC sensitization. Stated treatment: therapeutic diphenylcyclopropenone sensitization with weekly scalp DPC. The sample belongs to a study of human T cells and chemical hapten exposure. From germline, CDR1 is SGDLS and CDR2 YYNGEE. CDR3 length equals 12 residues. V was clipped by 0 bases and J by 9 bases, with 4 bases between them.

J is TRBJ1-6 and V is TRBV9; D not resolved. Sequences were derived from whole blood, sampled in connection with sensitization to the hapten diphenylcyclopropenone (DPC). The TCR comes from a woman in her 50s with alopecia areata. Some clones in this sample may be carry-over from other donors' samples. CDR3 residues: CASSVAGSPLHF. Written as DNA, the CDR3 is TGTGCCAGCAGCGTAGCGGGTTCACCCCTCCACTTT. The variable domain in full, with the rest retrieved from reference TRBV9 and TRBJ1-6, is DSGVTQTPKHLITATGQRVTLRCSPRSGDLSVYWYQQSLDQGLQFLIQYYNGEERAKGNILERFSAQQFPDLHSELNLSSLELGDSALYFCASSVAGSPLHFGNGTRLTVT.